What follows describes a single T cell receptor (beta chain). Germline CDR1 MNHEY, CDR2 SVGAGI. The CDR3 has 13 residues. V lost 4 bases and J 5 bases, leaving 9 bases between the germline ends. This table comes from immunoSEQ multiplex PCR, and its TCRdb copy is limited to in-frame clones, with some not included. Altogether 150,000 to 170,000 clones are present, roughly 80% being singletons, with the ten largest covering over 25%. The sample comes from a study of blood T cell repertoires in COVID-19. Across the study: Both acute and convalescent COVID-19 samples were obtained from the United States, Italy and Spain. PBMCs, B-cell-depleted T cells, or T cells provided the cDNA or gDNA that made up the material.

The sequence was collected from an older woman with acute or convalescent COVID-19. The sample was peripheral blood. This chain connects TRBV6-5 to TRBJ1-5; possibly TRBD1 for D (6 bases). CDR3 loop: CASSLDSYQPQHF. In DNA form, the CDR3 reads TGTGCCAGCAGTTTGGACAGTTATCAGCCCCAGCATTTT.